This entry describes one T cell receptor beta chain. Its specificity is not known. CDR3 size: 14 residues. Trimming removed 1 base from V and 6 bases from J, with 12 bases in between. CDR1 is GTSNPN and CDR2 is SVGIG in the germline V gene (reference sequence). The assay was immunoSEQ multiplex PCR, and TCRdb's table has in-frame clones only and misses some. Among approximately 22,000 clones listed, approximately 74% were seen once. This entry comes from a study of cytotoxic CD8 clonotypes in ibrutinib-treated CLL. General study findings and limits: Baseline levels were approached again at progression, after clonality had risen at ibrutinib response.

The sequenced sample was PBMCs, obtained before ibrutinib treatment. The J gene is TRBJ1-4, the V gene TRBV30; D is uncertain. This clonotype was obtained from a human donor with chronic lymphocytic leukemia. This chain's CDR3 is CAWSGTRSYEKLFF. CDR3 in DNA: TGTGCCTGGAGTGGGACGAGGTCATATGAAAAACTGTTTTTT.